This TCR beta chain originates from a study of cytomegalovirus exposure and HLA in healthy donors. Germline V CDR1 and CDR2: LGHNA, YSLEER. CDR3 length equals 13 residues. Deletions cut 3 bases from V and 9 bases from J, with 12 bases between. A multiplex PCR was run with 60 Vbeta primers and 13 Jbeta primers. Sequencing used immunoSEQ multiplex PCR; TCRdb keeps in-frame clones, though not all of them. The sample yields some 150,000 clones, 70% to 80% seen once. The TCR originated in a man aged 25 to 40 in good health and CMV-seropositive. J is TRBJ2-1 and V is TRBV4-3; D possibly corresponds to TRBD1 (5 bases). The sample was PBMCs. In DNA form, the CDR3 reads TGCGCCAGCAGCCAGGGGCTCCAAGGTGAGCAGTTCTTC. This encodes CASSQGLQGEQFF.